This TCR beta chain was retrieved from a study of identical twins. V was pared by 3 bases and J by 8 bases, with 4 bases of the junction left unmatched. Germline loops: CDR1 LNHDA, CDR2 SQIVND (reference sequence). This CDR3 spans 14 amino acids. This clonotype has a handful of counts. Antigen unknown. Template switching supplied a universal primer site; unique molecular identifiers were carried on the cDNA. TCRdb recomputed calls from the 5' RACE reads with MiXCR, one row per CDR3 protein. The data show under 500,000 distinct CDR3 sequences, around 15% seen once. Study findings and constraints: Excess twin sharing in beta out-of-frame sequences was weaker. Zero-insertion analyses could be partly confounded by invariant MAIT and iNKT cells.

The data also belong to a second study, concerning yellow fever vaccine responses in identical twins. Per that paper: Twins' vaccine T cell responses were reported to seem partly convergent and partly personalized.

The clonotype comes from a young woman in good health. Sequences were obtained from CD4+ T cells sorted from blood. This chain connects TRBV19 to TRBJ1-4; TRBD1 matches at 9 bases. CDR3: CASSMRQGGEKLFF. The CDR3 nucleotides read TGTGCCAGTAGTATGCGACAGGGGGGCGAAAAACTGTTTTTT.